This record covers a single TCR beta chain. Template: tumor biopsy or peripheral blood genomic DNA, roughly 550-6,500 ng per sample. The entry originates in a study of T cells in tumors after PD-1 blockade. Per germline, CDR1 MNHEY and CDR2 SVGAGI. This CDR3 has 14 residues. V lost 8 bases, J lost 6 bases, and 9 bases stayed unmatched. Here immunoSEQ multiplex PCR was the method, and the copy in TCRdb shows in-frame clones only, minus some. The data hold 45,000 to 60,000 clones, with 79% observed a single time. The material sequenced was PBMCs, taken before anti-PD-1 therapy. The gene calls are TRBV6-5 and TRBJ2-3; 9 bases fit TRBD2. The sequence came from a human donor with advanced basal cell or squamous cell carcinoma (not recorded which). The CDR3 DNA sequence: TGTGCCAGCGGGGGGAGGCGGGAGGGTGATACGCAGTATTTT. Residues: CASGGRREGDTQYF.